This TCR beta chain emerged from a study of vaccination and CD4 T cells after COVID-19. The wider study: The convalescents comprised six males and four females, two of them Hispanic. The authors gave control cultures a CEFX pool, an HIV-1 Nef pool, or no peptide. Investigators stimulated cells with overlapping spike peptides drawn from SARS-CoV-2, HCoV-NL63, HCoV-OC43 and HCoV-229E.

The sample's treatment: approximately nine-day PBMC culture with coronavirus spike peptide pools or control peptides (ViraFEST assay). Germline V lookup: CDR1 SGHVS, CDR2 FQNEAQ. V was clipped by 5 bases and J by 8 bases, with 22 bases between them. The CDR3 extends over 16 amino acids. For this clonotype: The target antigen is unknown.

The Oncomine TCR Beta short-read assay was applied to DNA of cultured CD4+ T cells. One entry per CDR3 protein results from TCRdb running MiXCR on the PCR reads. The sample shows more than 10,000 distinct CDR3 sequences, approximately 79% of them seen only once. This receptor was identified in a human donor who had recovered from COVID-19. The chain joins TRBV7-8 to TRBJ1-3; possible D gene TRBD1, 6 bases. Sequenced material: CD4+ T cells from blood, cultured in vitro. CDR3 residues: CASSANRDGGEDTIYF. The CDR3 DNA reads as TGTGCCAGCAGCGCCAACAGGGACGGCGGCGAGGACACCATATATTTT. The full variable domain, with the rest looked up from reference TRBV7-8 and TRBJ1-3, is GAGVSQSPRYKVAKRGQDVALRCDPISGHVSLFWYQQALGQGPEFLTYFQNEAQLDKSGLPSDRFFAERPEGSVSTLKIQRTQQEDSAVYLCASSANRDGGEDTIYFGEGSWLTVV.